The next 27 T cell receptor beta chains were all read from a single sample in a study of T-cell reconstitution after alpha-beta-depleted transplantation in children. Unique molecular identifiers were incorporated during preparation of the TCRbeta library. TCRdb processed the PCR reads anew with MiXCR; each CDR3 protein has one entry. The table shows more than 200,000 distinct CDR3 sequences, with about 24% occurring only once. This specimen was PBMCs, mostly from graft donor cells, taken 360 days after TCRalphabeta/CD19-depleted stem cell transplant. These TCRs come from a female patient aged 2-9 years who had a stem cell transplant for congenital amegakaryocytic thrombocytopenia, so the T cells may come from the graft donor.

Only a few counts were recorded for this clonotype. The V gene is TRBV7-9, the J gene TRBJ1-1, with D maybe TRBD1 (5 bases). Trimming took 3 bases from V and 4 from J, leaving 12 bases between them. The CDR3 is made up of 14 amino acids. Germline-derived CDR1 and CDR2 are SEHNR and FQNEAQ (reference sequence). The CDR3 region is CASSFEQAGTEAFF. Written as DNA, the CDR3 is TGTGCCAGCAGCTTTGAACAGGCGGGCACTGAAGCTTTCTTT.

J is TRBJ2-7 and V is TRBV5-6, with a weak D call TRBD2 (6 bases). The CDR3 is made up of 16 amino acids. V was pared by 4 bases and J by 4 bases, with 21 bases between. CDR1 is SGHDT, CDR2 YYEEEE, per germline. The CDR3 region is CASSPNGGFGWYEQYF. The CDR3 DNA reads TGTGCCAGCAGCCCCAATGGAGGGTTCGGTTGGTACGAGCAGTACTTC. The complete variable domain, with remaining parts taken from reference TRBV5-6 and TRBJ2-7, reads DAGVTQSPTHLIKTRGQQVTLRCSPKSGHDTVSWYQQALGQGPQFIFQYYEEEERQRGNFPDRFSGHQFPNYSSELNVNALLLGDSALYLCASSPNGGFGWYEQYFGPGTRLTVT.

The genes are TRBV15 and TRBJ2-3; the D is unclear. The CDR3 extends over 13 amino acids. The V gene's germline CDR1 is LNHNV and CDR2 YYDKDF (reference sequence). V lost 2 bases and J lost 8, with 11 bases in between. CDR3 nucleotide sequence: TGTGCCACCAGCAGACTGACCGAGACTACGCAGTATTTT. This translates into CATSRLTETTQYF.

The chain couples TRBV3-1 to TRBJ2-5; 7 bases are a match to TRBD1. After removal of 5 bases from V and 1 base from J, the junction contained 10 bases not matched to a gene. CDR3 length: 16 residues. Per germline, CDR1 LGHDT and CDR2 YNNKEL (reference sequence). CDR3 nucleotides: TGTGCCAGCAGCGAACCATGGGACAGCCTCCAAGAGACCCAGTACTTC. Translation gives CASSEPWDSLQETQYF.

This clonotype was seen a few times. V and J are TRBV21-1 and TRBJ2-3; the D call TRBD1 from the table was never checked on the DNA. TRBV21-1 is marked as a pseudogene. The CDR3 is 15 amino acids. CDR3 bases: TGTGCCAGCAGCAGGGGCCGACTTCGCACAGATACGCAGTATTTT. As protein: CASSRGRLRTDTQYF.

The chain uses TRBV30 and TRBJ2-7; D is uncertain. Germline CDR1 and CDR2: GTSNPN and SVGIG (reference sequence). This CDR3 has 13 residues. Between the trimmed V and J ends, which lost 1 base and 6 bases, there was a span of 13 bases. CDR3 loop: CAWSAPGPPEQYF. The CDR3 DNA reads TGTGCCTGGAGTGCCCCGGGCCCCCCCGAGCAGTACTTC. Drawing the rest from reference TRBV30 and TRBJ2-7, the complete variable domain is SQTIHQWPATLVQPVGSPLSLECTVEGTSNPNLYWYRQAAGRGLQLLFYSVGIGQISSEVPQNLSASRPQDRQFILSSKKLLLSDSGFYLCAWSAPGPPEQYFGPGTRLTVT.

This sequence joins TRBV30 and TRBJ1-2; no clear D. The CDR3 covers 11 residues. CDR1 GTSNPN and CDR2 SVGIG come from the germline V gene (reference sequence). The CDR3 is CASSAAYGYTF. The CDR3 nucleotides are TGTGCTTCGAGCGCAGCCTATGGCTACACCTTC.

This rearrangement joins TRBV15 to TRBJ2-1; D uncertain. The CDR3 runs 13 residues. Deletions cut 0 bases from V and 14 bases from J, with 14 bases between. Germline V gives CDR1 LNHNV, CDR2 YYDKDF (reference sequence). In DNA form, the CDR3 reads TGTGCCACCAGCAGAGATAAGACCGCAACGAAGTTCTTC. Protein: CATSRDKTATKFF.

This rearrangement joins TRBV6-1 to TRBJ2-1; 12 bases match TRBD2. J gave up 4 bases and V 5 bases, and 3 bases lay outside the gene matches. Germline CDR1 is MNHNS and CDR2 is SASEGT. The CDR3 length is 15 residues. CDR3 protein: CASSTGLAGYNEQFF. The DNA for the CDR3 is TGTGCCAGCAGTACCGGACTAGCGGGATACAATGAGCAGTTCTTC.

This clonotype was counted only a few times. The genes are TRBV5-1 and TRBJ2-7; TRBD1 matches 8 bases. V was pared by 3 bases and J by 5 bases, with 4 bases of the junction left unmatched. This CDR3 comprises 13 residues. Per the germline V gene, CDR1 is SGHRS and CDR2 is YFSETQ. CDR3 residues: CASSSDRVDEQYF. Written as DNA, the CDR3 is TGCGCCAGCAGCTCGGACAGGGTGGACGAGCAGTACTTC.

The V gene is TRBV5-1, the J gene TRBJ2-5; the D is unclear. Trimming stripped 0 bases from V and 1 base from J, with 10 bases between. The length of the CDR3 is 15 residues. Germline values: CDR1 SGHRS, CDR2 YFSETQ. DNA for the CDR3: TGCGCCAGCAGCTTGGTACCGGAGCCCCAAGAGACCCAGTACTTC. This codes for CASSLVPEPQETQYF. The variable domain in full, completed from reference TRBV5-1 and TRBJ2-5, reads KAGVTQTPRYLIKTRGQQVTLSCSPISGHRSVSWYQQTPGQGLQFLFEYFSETQRNKGNFPGRFSGRQFSNSRSEMNVSTLELGDSALYLCASSLVPEPQETQYFGPGTRLLVL.

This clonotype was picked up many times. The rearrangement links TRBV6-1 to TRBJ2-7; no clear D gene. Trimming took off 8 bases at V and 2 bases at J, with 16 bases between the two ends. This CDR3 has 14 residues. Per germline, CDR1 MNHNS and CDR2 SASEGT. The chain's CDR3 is CASDPGTDPYEQYF. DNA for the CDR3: TGTGCCAGCGACCCGGGCACTGACCCCTACGAGCAGTACTTC.

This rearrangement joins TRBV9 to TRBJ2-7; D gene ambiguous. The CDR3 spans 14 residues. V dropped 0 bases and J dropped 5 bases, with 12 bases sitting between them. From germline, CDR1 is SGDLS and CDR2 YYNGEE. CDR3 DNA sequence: TGTGCCAGCAGCGTAGGGGTTACAACCCACGAGCAGTACTTC. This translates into CASSVGVTTHEQYF.

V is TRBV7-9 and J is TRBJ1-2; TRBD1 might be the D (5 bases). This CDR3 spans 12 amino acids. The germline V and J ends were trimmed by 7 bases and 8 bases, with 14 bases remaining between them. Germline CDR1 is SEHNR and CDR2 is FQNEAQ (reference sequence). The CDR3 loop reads CASTNPGFGYTF. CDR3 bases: TGTGCCAGCACAAATCCAGGGTTCGGCTACACCTTC.

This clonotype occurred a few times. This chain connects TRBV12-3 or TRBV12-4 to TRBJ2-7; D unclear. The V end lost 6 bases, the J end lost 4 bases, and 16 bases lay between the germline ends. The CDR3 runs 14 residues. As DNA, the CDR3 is TGTGCCAGCAGCATAAAACTGGATCGTTACGAGCAGTACTTC. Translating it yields CASSIKLDRYEQYF.

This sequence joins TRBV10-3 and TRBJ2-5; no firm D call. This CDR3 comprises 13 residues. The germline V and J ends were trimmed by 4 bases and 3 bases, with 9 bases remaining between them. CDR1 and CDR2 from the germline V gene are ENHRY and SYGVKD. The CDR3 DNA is TGTGCCATCAGTGGTGAGGTTGAAGAGACCCAGTACTTC. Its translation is CAISGEVEETQYF.

In DNA, the CDR3 is TGTGCCAGCAGTTTTATAGCCTCCTACACAGATACGCAGTATTTT. This translates into CASSFIASYTDTQYF. J is TRBJ2-3 and V is TRBV27; D unclear. The CDR3 contains 15 residues. V was trimmed by 3 bases and J by 2 bases, leaving 12 bases between them. CDR1 is MNHEY, CDR2 SMNVEV, per germline (reference sequence).

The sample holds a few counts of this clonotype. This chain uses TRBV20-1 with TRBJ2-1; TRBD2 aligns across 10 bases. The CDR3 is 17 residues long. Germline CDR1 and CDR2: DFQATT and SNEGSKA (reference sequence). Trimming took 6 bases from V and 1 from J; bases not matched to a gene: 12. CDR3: CSAPSPSGSISYNEQFF. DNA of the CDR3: TGCAGTGCCCCAAGCCCTAGCGGGAGCATTTCCTACAATGAGCAGTTCTTC.

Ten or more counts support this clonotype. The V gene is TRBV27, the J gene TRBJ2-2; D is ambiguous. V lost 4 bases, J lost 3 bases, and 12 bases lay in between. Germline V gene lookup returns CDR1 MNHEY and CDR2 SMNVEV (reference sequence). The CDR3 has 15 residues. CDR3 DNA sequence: TGTGCCAGCAGTTCGCCACACAACGACACCGGGGAGCTGTTTTTT. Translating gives CASSSPHNDTGELFF.

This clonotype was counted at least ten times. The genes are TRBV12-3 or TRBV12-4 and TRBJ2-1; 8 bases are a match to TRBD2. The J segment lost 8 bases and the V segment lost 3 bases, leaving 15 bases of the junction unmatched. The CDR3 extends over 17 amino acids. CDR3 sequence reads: CASSFWRTGTSIYEQFF. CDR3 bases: TGTGCCAGCAGTTTCTGGAGAACCGGGACTAGTATCTATGAGCAGTTCTTC.

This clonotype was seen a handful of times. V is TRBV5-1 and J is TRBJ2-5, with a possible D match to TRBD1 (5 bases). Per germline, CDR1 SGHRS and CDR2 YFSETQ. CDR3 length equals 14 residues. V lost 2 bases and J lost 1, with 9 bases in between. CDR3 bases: TGCGCCAGCAGCTTCGGCAGGGCCCAAGAGACCCAGTACTTC. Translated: CASSFGRAQETQYF.

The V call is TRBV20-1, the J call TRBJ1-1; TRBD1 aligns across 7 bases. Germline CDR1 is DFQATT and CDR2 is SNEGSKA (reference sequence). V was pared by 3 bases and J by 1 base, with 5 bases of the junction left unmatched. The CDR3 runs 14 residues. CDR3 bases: TGCAGTGCTAGGCAAACAGGGGAGAACACTGAAGCTTTCTTT. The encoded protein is CSARQTGENTEAFF.

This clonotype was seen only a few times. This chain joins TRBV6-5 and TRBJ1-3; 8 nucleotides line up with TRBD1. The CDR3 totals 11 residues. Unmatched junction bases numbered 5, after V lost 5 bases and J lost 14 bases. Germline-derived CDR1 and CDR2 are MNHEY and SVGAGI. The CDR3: CASSAGQGLYF. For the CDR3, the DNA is TGTGCCAGCAGTGCCGGACAGGGCCTATATTTT.

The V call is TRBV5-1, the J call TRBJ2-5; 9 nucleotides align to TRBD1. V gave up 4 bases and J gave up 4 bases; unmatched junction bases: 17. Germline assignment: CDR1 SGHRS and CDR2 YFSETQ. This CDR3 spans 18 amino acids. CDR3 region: CASSATTGTGYLRETQYF. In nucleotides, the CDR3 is TGCGCCAGCAGCGCAACAACCGGGACAGGGTACCTTCGAGAGACCCAGTACTTC.

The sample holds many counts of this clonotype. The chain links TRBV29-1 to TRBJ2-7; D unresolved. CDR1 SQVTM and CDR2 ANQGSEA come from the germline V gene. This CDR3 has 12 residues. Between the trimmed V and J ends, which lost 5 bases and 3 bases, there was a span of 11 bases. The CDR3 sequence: CSVQSDGYEQYF. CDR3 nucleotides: TGCAGCGTTCAATCGGACGGCTACGAGCAGTACTTC.

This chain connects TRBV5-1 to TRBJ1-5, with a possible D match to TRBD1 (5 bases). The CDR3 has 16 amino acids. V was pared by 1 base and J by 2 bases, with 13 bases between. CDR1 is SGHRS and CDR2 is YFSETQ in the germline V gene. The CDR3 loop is CASSLYPGKGNQPQHF. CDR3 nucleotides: TGCGCCAGCAGCTTGTATCCAGGGAAGGGCAATCAGCCCCAGCATTTT. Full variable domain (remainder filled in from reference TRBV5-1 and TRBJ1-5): KAGVTQTPRYLIKTRGQQVTLSCSPISGHRSVSWYQQTPGQGLQFLFEYFSETQRNKGNFPGRFSGRQFSNSRSEMNVSTLELGDSALYLCASSLYPGKGNQPQHFGDGTRLSIL.

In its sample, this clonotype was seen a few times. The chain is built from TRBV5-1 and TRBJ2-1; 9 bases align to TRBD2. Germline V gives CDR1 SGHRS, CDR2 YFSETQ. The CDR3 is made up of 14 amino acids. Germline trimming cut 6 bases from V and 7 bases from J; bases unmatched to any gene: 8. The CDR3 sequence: CASTLSGSRNEQFF. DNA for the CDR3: TGCGCCAGCACACTTAGCGGGAGCCGTAATGAGCAGTTCTTC.